What follows are 19 T cell receptor beta chains derived from one specimen sequenced in a study of shared clonotypes between healthy human individuals. Data came from immunoSEQ multiplex PCR; TCRdb stores just in-frame clones and leaves some out. The table has about a million clones, about 80% seen once; the top ten hold 1.2% to 1.5%. The sample consisted of memory CD4+ T cells sorted from blood. Subset reported: CD45RA-negative fraction. The receptors were gathered from a young man in good health.

This clone appeared many times. V and J are TRBV30 and TRBJ2-4; D is perhaps TRBD2 (6 bases). V gave up 8 bases and J gave up 0 bases, with 11 bases separating them. In germline, CDR1 is GTSNPN, CDR2 SVGIG (reference sequence). The CDR3 totals 13 residues. DNA for the CDR3: TGTGCCCTGAGGGACTTAGCCAAAAACATTCAGTACTTC. Its protein product is CALRDLAKNIQYF.

CDR3 sequence: CASSEPPKRAQYF. CDR3 nucleotides: TGCGCCAGCAGTGAACCCCCTAAGAGAGCGCAGTATTTT. V and J are TRBV10-2 and TRBJ2-3, with no clear D. The germline CDR1 and CDR2 sequences are WSHSY and SAAADI. The V end was cut by 3 bases, the J end by 10 bases, with 14 bases between. This CDR3 region has 13 residues.

This rearrangement joins TRBV5-6 to TRBJ2-5; D is unresolved. Deletions cut 1 base from V and 0 bases from J, with 4 bases between. Germline V gene data show CDR1 as SGHDT and CDR2 as YYEEEE. The CDR3 runs to 13 residues. In DNA, the CDR3 is TGTGCCAGCAGCTTGCCGAACCAAGAGACCCAGTACTTC. This sequence encodes CASSLPNQETQYF.

V and J are TRBV27 and TRBJ2-3; TRBD2 agrees at 7 bases. This CDR3 has 16 residues. Germline CDR1 and CDR2: MNHEY and SMNVEV (reference sequence). Losses at the gene ends were 3 bases for V and 0 bases for J; bases not matched to a gene: 6. The CDR3: CASSFASGYSTDTQYF. CDR3 nucleotides: TGTGCCAGCAGTTTTGCTAGCGGTTATAGCACAGATACGCAGTATTTT.

The rearrangement uses TRBV9 and TRBJ2-1; 7 nucleotides agree with TRBD2. J was trimmed by 1 base and V by 0 bases; bases with no gene match: 13. The CDR3 has 19 residues. Germline V gene lookup returns CDR1 SGDLS and CDR2 YYNGEE. CDR3 coding DNA: TGTGCCAGCAGCGTAGCGGCTAGCGGTTACCTGAAATCCTACAATGAGCAGTTCTTC. Its protein product is CASSVAASGYLKSYNEQFF.

The chain links TRBV29-1 to TRBJ2-7; 13 bases are shared with TRBD2. V trimming: 6 bases; J trimming: 5 bases; junction bases outside the gene matches: 7. CDR3 length: 14 residues. Germline CDR1 is SQVTM and CDR2 is ANQGSEA. The CDR3 is CSVGRTSGSDEQYF. The CDR3 DNA is TGCAGCGTGGGGAGGACTAGCGGGAGCGACGAGCAGTACTTC.

Many counts were recorded for this clone. This chain's CDR3 is CSVKASNTEAFF. CDR3 sequence (DNA): TGCAGCGTTAAGGCCTCGAACACTGAAGCTTTCTTT. This sequence joins TRBV29-1 and TRBJ1-1; D is undetermined. V lost 5 bases and J lost 1, with 8 bases in between. Looked up from germline, CDR1 is SQVTM and CDR2 is ANQGSEA. The CDR3 length is 12 residues.

J is TRBJ2-7 and V is TRBV4-2; the match to TRBD2 covers 7 bases. V dropped 2 bases and J dropped 2; count of bases not matched to a gene: 6. The CDR3 consists of 15 residues. Germline V CDR1 and CDR2: LGHNA, YNFKEQ. The CDR3 here is CASSQSGTLPYEQYF. CDR3 nucleotide sequence: TGTGCCAGCAGCCAAAGCGGGACCCTTCCCTACGAGCAGTACTTC.

This clone turned up a few times. The same CDR3 is also encoded by other DNA sequences in this sample. This rearrangement joins TRBV28 to TRBJ1-1; D is unresolved. The CDR3 is 11 amino acids. CDR1 is MDHEN and CDR2 is SYDVKM in the germline V gene. V was shortened by 5 bases and J by 5 bases, with 6 bases between the two germline ends. CDR3 amino acids: CASSPRTEAFF. DNA for the CDR3: TGTGCCAGCAGTCCTAGGACTGAAGCTTTCTTT.

V and J are TRBV30 and TRBJ2-3; 7 bases align to TRBD1. With 4 bases clipped from V and 6 bases from J, the junction kept 7 bases outside the gene matches. The CDR3 totals 13 residues. Germline assignment: CDR1 GTSNPN and CDR2 SVGIG (reference sequence). Written as DNA, the CDR3 is TGTGCCTGGAACCAAGACAGGGTCGATACGCAGTATTTT. Translated, it gives CAWNQDRVDTQYF. Combining the CDR3 with reference TRBV30 and TRBJ2-3 gives the whole variable domain SQTIHQWPATLVQPVGSPLSLECTVEGTSNPNLYWYRQAAGRGLQLLFYSVGIGQISSEVPQNLSASRPQDRQFILSSKKLLLSDSGFYLCAWNQDRVDTQYFGPGTRLTVL.

This clone was counted a few times. Here the CDR3 reads CASSIAGGPSDTQYF. In nucleotides, the CDR3 is TGTGCCAGCAGTATAGCGGGGGGGCCATCAGATACGCAGTATTTT. This rearrangement joins TRBV28 to TRBJ2-3, with TRBD2 matching over 11 bases. Germline CDR1 and CDR2: MDHEN and SYDVKM. Trimming removed 5 bases from V and 4 bases from J; junction bases left unmatched: 5. This CDR3 region has 15 residues.

The rearrangement joins TRBV15 to TRBJ1-4; maybe TRBD1 (5 bases). This CDR3 is built from 16 residues. Germline-derived CDR1 and CDR2 are LNHNV and YYDKDF (reference sequence). The germline V and J ends were trimmed by 1 base and 0 bases, with 9 bases remaining between them. CDR3: CATSRGQLATNEKLFF. The DNA for the CDR3 is TGTGCCACCAGCAGAGGACAGTTAGCAACTAATGAAAAACTGTTTTTT. Drawing the rest from reference TRBV15 and TRBJ1-4, the complete variable domain is DAMVIQNPRYQVTQFGKPVTLSCSQTLNHNVMYWYQQKSSQAPKLLFHYYDKDFNNEADTPDNFQSRRPNTSFCFLDIRSPGLGDTAMYLCATSRGQLATNEKLFFGSGTQLSVL.

This chain joins TRBV7-2 and TRBJ2-2; possibly TRBD1 for D (6 bases). V was shortened by 2 bases and J by 5 bases, with 12 bases between the two germline ends. The germline V gene encodes CDR1 SGHTA and CDR2 FQGNSA. The CDR3 sequence is 15 residues long. CDR3 amino acids: CASSLTGTSTGELFF. CDR3 coding DNA: TGTGCCAGCAGCTTAACCGGGACAAGTACCGGGGAGCTGTTTTTT.

The rearrangement uses TRBV10-3 and TRBJ1-4; 8 bases match TRBD1. The V and J ends lost 5 bases and 3 bases, in that order; junction bases with no gene match: 5. CDR1 and CDR2 from the germline V gene are ENHRY and SYGVKD. The CDR3 spans 15 residues. CDR3 in DNA: TGTGCCATCAGTCCCAAGACAGGGGCTAATGAAAAACTGTTTTTT. Protein: CAISPKTGANEKLFF.

In this sample, this clone turned up a few times. This chain uses TRBV9 with TRBJ1-2; D is uncertain. V lost 2 bases, J lost 6 bases, and 11 bases lay in between. The CDR3 loop spans 13 amino acids. CDR1 is SGDLS and CDR2 is YYNGEE in the germline V gene. The DNA for the CDR3 is TGTGCCAGCAGCGTCGGATTATTCGATGGCTACACCTTC. This encodes CASSVGLFDGYTF.

V is TRBV11-3 and J is TRBJ2-2; unclear D gene. V was shortened by 2 bases and J by 6 bases, with 10 bases between the two germline ends. The CDR3 has 14 amino acids. Per germline, CDR1 SGHNT and CDR2 YENEEA. CDR3 coding DNA: TGTGCCAGCAGCTTATACGGAGAGTCCGGGGAGCTGTTTTTT. This encodes CASSLYGESGELFF.

The sample holds many counts of this clone. The CDR3 nucleotides are TGTGCCTGGGCCACACGTGGAGCTTCGACCCTCCACTTT. Amino acids: CAWATRGASTLHF. This chain connects TRBV30 to TRBJ1-6; D is uncertain. CDR1 and CDR2 (germline): GTSNPN, SVGIG (reference sequence). This CDR3 region has 13 residues. Deletions cut 5 bases from V and 14 bases from J, with 19 bases between.

V and J are TRBV28 and TRBJ1-2; 9 bases fit TRBD1. The V gene end was trimmed by 5 bases and the J gene end by 2 bases; junction bases not matched to a gene: 6. The CDR3 totals 15 residues. Germline V CDR1 and CDR2: MDHEN, SYDVKM. The CDR3 loop reads CASSVPGTGNYGYTF. In DNA, the CDR3 is TGTGCCAGCAGTGTCCCCGGGACAGGGAACTATGGCTACACCTTC.

The chain employs TRBV6-5 and TRBJ2-7; a weak D match, TRBD1 (6 bases). This CDR3 region has 14 residues. The ends were cut back, 0 bases at V and 5 bases at J, with 11 bases in the middle. Per the germline V gene, CDR1 is MNHEY and CDR2 is SVGAGI. CDR3 nucleotide sequence: TGTGCCAGCAGTTACTCGGGCAGGGGAAACGAGCAGTACTTC. This encodes CASSYSGRGNEQYF.